Below are 21 T cell receptor beta chains sequenced from a single sample in a study of blood T cells in healthy people across ages (dated by TCRdb to 2013 to 2016). The receptor library was made with 5' RACE. Sequencing relied on an Illumina HiSeq 2500. A second PCR of about 6 to 11 cycles was run with a J-beta primer mix and a sample-barcoded 5' primer. TCRdb itself trimmed the public reads at Q25 with fastp, ran MiXCR and retained productive beta chains. Rows with a matching CDR3 protein are joined into one entry that keeps the most common DNA and genes. The sample has around 780,000 distinct CDR3 sequences on record, 20% to 30% of them singletons. Over 2.5% of the sample rests with the top ten. These data were also filed under a second study, of T cells of mothers and their children.

Sequenced: blood. The receptors were sampled from a boy under 18 in good health.

The rearrangement joins TRBV30 to TRBJ2-7; D is ambiguous. Germline values: CDR1 GTSNPN, CDR2 SVGIG (reference sequence). Deletions cut 0 bases from V and 5 bases from J, with 14 bases between. The CDR3 contains 14 residues. In DNA form, the CDR3 reads TGTGCCTGGAGTGTAAGCCTGGTTATTGACGAGCAGTACTTC. Its translation is CAWSVSLVIDEQYF.

The chain combines TRBV7-2 with TRBJ2-3; no firm D call. Between the trimmed V and J ends, which lost 5 bases and 2 bases, there was a span of 11 bases. The CDR3 covers 14 residues. Germline V CDR1 and CDR2: SGHTA, FQGNSA. The CDR3 nucleotides read TGTGCCAGCAGCCGCCCCCCTTCCACAGATACGCAGTATTTT. It encodes CASSRPPSTDTQYF.

This clonotype was counted between two and nine times. The V and J genes are TRBV7-3 and TRBJ2-1, with 8 positions matching TRBD2. With 5 bases clipped from V and 4 bases from J, the junction kept 10 bases outside the gene matches. Germline CDR1 SGHTA, CDR2 FQGTGA. CDR3 length equals 16 residues. CDR3 DNA: TGTGCCAGCAGCCCCATGGGGGGACTAGAGTACAATGAGCAGTTCTTC. As protein: CASSPMGGLEYNEQFF.

The CDR3 coding sequence is TGTGCCAGCAGTTTAGTGGTAGGGGTTAACACCGGGGAGCTGTTTTTT. Amino acids: CASSLVVGVNTGELFF. The chain joins TRBV12-3 or TRBV12-4 to TRBJ2-2; possible D gene TRBD1, 5 bases. V lost 1 base and J lost 2, with 11 bases in between. This CDR3 has 16 residues.

V is TRBV4-1 and J is TRBJ1-4; 7 bases match TRBD1. In germline, CDR1 is MGHRA, CDR2 YSYEKL. The CDR3 runs 17 residues. Trimming at V came to 5 bases and at J to 1 base, leaving 10 bases not matched to a gene. CDR3 loop: CASSAPGTEGTNEKLFF. The CDR3 DNA follows: TGCGCCAGCAGCGCTCCCGGGACAGAGGGAACTAATGAAAAACTGTTTTTT.

This clonotype was recorded many times. The chain recombines TRBV11-2 with TRBJ1-6; weak D call: TRBD1 (5 bases). Trimming removed 8 bases at V and 7 bases at J, with 21 bases between. The CDR3 is 16 residues long. From germline, CDR1 is SGHAT and CDR2 FQNNGV. In nucleotides, the CDR3 is TGTGCCAGCCGCCCGGGACGGATTCGGGGGAATTCACCCCTCCACTTT. Translation gives CASRPGRIRGNSPLHF.

This clonotype was observed a few times. The chain employs TRBV5-1 and TRBJ2-3; 15 bases match TRBD2. Germline V lookup: CDR1 SGHRS, CDR2 YFSETQ. The CDR3 has 17 residues. V lost 4 bases and J lost 6; bases outside the gene matches: 9. CDR3 nucleotide sequence: TGCGCCAGCAGCGAGGGACTAGCGGGGGGCCTGTCGGATACGCAGTATTTT. It yields the protein CASSEGLAGGLSDTQYF.

This clonotype was seen just once. A read error may explain this, as a much larger clone is one base away. V and J are TRBV5-6 and TRBJ2-5; 8 nucleotides align to TRBD1. The germline V gene has CDR1 SGHDT and CDR2 YYEEEE. The CDR3 has 14 residues. The CDR3 sequence is CAGSPFDRGETQYF. For the CDR3, the DNA is TGTGCCGGCAGCCCTTTCGACAGGGGAGAGACCCAGTACTTC.

J is TRBJ2-7 and V is TRBV20-1; a weak D match, TRBD1 (6 bases). The CDR3 loop spans 14 amino acids. Per germline, CDR1 DFQATT and CDR2 SNEGSKA (reference sequence). Trimming took off 4 bases at V and 2 bases at J, with 15 bases between the two ends. The CDR3 region has the DNA TGCAGTGCTAACCCGAGGACAGACGCCTACGAGCAGTACTTC. It specifies CSANPRTDAYEQYF.

The chain carries TRBV7-9 and TRBJ2-6, with D unclear. Trimming removed 1 base at V and 3 bases at J, with 10 bases between. This CDR3 has 16 amino acids. Germline CDR1 reads SEHNR; CDR2 reads FQNEAQ (reference sequence). CDR3 nucleotide sequence: TGTGCCAGCAGCTTAGGGCAGACGGGTGGGGCCAACGTCCTGACTTTC. Translation gives CASSLGQTGGANVLTF.

The chain couples TRBV19 to TRBJ1-4, with D possibly being TRBD1 (5 bases). This CDR3 contains 14 residues. Germline V CDR1 and CDR2: LNHDA, SQIVND (reference sequence). V dropped 10 bases and J dropped 7 bases, with 19 bases sitting between them. CDR3 region: CATKRGRSGEKLFF. As DNA, the CDR3 is TGTGCCACCAAGAGGGGACGGAGCGGTGAAAAACTGTTTTTT.

This clonotype was observed a few times. The chain employs TRBV5-3 and TRBJ1-1; D gene ambiguous. TRBV5-3 is filed as an ORF, its function uncertain. V lost 0 bases to trimming and J lost 1 base, with 4 bases between them. This CDR3 has 13 residues. The CDR3 reads CARSLDGNTEAFF. The CDR3, as DNA: TGTGCCAGAAGCTTGGACGGGAACACTGAAGCTTTCTTT.

This clonotype was recorded a few times. The chain recombines TRBV7-9 with TRBJ2-7, with D uncertain. Deletions cut 2 bases from V and 0 bases from J, with 14 bases between. There are 16 residues in the CDR3. The germline gives CDR1 SEHNR, CDR2 FQNEAQ (reference sequence). CDR3 sequence: CASSLMELGNSYEQYF. The CDR3 nucleotides read TGTGCCAGCAGCTTAATGGAGTTAGGTAACTCCTACGAGCAGTACTTC.

This chain joins TRBV3-1 and TRBJ2-1; D is perhaps TRBD2 (6 bases). The germline V gene has CDR1 LGHDT and CDR2 YNNKEL (reference sequence). Trimming pared 0 bases from V and 2 bases from J, leaving 8 bases between. This CDR3 spans 15 amino acids. CDR3 nucleotide sequence: TGTGCCAGCAGCCAAGAACTAGCCACCTACAATGAGCAGTTCTTC. Residues: CASSQELATYNEQFF.

This clonotype showed up many times. The V and J genes are TRBV29-1 and TRBJ2-5; unclear D gene. V was clipped by 4 bases and J by 2 bases, with 5 bases between them. Germline lookup yields CDR1 SQVTM and CDR2 ANQGSEA. The CDR3 has 11 amino acids. The CDR3 reads CSVGGQETQYF. The CDR3 DNA follows: TGCAGCGTTGGAGGACAAGAGACCCAGTACTTC. The whole variable domain, filled in from reference TRBV29-1 and TRBJ2-5, reads SAVISQKPSRDICQRGTSLTIQCQVDSQVTMMFWYRQQPGQSLTLIATANQGSEATYESGFVIDKFPISRPNLTFSTLTVSNMSPEDSSIYLCSVGGQETQYFGPGTRLLVL.

V is TRBV3-1 and J is TRBJ2-7; D unresolved. Germline CDR1 reads LGHDT; CDR2 reads YNNKEL (reference sequence). V lost 5 bases and J 5 bases, leaving 16 bases between the germline ends. This CDR3 is 14 amino acids long. CDR3 residues: CASSFGPGAHEQYF. The CDR3 nucleotides are TGTGCCAGCAGCTTCGGACCTGGAGCCCACGAGCAGTACTTC.

This chain joins TRBV10-3 and TRBJ2-3; possible D gene TRBD2, 6 bases. The CDR3 consists of 12 residues. Trimming left V 10 bases short and J 7 bases short, with 15 bases between. Germline values: CDR1 ENHRY, CDR2 SYGVKD. CDR3 amino acids: CATAPGGNTQYF. In nucleotides, the CDR3 is TGTGCCACCGCTCCCGGGGGAAATACGCAGTATTTT.

V is TRBV11-2 and J is TRBJ2-4, with D unclear. The CDR3 sequence is 23 residues long. V was trimmed by 2 bases and J by 5 bases, leaving 37 bases between them. Germline CDR1 and CDR2: SGHAT and FQNNGV. The CDR3 reads CASSLRSMMVESDSKVPQNIQYF. In nucleotides, the CDR3 is TGTGCCAGCAGCTTAAGATCTATGATGGTGGAATCTGATTCGAAGGTTCCCCAAAACATTCAGTACTTC.

This chain joins TRBV27 and TRBJ2-5, with TRBD1 matching 7 bases. Judging by the DNA end, TRBJ2-7 fits better; the J call may be wrong. CDR3 size: 13 residues. From germline, CDR1 is MNHEY and CDR2 SMNVEV (reference sequence). CDR3 residues: CASRPGGHYEQYF. The CDR3 nucleotides read TGTGCCAGCAGACCAGGGGGACACTACGAGCAGTACTTC.

This clonotype was observed a handful of times. The CDR3 DNA reads TGCAGTGCTAGAGCCTATCGGCATGCTAACTATGGCTACACCTTC. This encodes CSARAYRHANYGYTF. V is TRBV20-1 and J is TRBJ1-2; D ambiguous. Trimming removed 1 base from V and 0 bases from J, with 12 bases in between. The CDR3 extends over 15 amino acids. CDR1 and CDR2 from the germline V gene are DFQATT and SNEGSKA (reference sequence).

This clonotype was observed many times. The chain carries TRBV7-2 and TRBJ2-5; D is unclear. The better agreement between TRBJ2-1 and the DNA end casts doubt on the J call. The CDR3 totals 12 residues. Germline V gene data show CDR1 as SGHTA and CDR2 as FQGNSA. The DNA of the CDR3 is TGTGCCAGCAGCCTCCTTCGCAATGAGCAGTTCTTC. Protein product: CASSLLRNEQFF.